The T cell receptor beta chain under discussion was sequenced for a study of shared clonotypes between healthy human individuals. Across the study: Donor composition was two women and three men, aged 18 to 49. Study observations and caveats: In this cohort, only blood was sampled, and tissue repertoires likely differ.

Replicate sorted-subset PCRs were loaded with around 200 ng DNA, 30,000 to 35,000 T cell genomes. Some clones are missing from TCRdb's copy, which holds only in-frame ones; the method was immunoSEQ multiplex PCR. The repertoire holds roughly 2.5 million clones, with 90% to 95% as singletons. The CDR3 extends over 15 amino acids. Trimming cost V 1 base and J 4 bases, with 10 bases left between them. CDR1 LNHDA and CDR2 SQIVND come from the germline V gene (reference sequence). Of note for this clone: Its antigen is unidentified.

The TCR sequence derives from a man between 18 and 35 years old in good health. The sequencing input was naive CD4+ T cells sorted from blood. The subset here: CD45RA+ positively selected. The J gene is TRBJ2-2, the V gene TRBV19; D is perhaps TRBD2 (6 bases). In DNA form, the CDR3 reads TGTGCCAGTAGTATAGCTCCAGCGGGCACCGGGGAGCTGTTTTTT. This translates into CASSIAPAGTGELFF.